One and the same sample provided the 21 T cell receptor beta chains below, sequenced in a study of blood T cell repertoires in COVID-19. The method was immunoSEQ multiplex PCR; TCRdb's version includes in-frame clones alone and lacks a portion of them. The sample records about 190,000 clones, roughly 80% being singletons. The source material was peripheral blood. All receptors derive from a middle-aged man who had recovered from COVID-19.

The J gene is TRBJ2-6, the V gene TRBV27; weak D call: TRBD1 (6 bases). V lost 2 bases to trimming and J lost 2 bases, with 16 bases between them. The germline gives CDR1 MNHEY, CDR2 SMNVEV (reference sequence). The CDR3 has 18 amino acids. The CDR3 region is CASSLRSPGVAGANVLTF. DNA for the CDR3: TGTGCCAGCAGTTTAAGATCGCCAGGGGTAGCTGGGGCCAACGTCCTGACTTTC.

The genes are TRBV9 and TRBJ1-4; 10 bases line up with TRBD1. Germline lookup yields CDR1 SGDLS and CDR2 YYNGEE. The CDR3 extends over 14 amino acids. V gave up 4 bases and J gave up 7 bases; unmatched junction bases: 4. The CDR3, as DNA: TGTGCCAGCAGCCCTCGGGACAGGGGTGAAAAACTGTTTTTT. It yields the protein CASSPRDRGEKLFF.

This chain joins TRBV10-3 and TRBJ2-5; 7 bases line up with TRBD2. After removal of 6 bases from V and 5 bases from J, the junction contained 15 bases not matched to a gene. Looked up from germline, CDR1 is ENHRY and CDR2 is SYGVKD. The CDR3 sequence is 16 residues long. The CDR3 coding sequence is TGTGCCATCAGCCTCCGGGGGGACGATGGGAGGGAGACCCAGTACTTC. Its translation is CAISLRGDDGRETQYF.

The genes are TRBV5-5 and TRBJ2-7; D possibly corresponds to TRBD1 (6 bases). The CDR3 totals 12 residues. CDR1 and CDR2 from the germline V gene are SGHKS and YYEKEE (reference sequence). Trimming left V 6 bases short and J 6 bases short, with 13 bases between. DNA of the CDR3: TGTGCCAGCACCCAGGACAGCCCCGAGCAGTACTTC. Translating gives CASTQDSPEQYF.

This clone occurred a few times. The chain uses TRBV10-3 and TRBJ2-7; TRBD2 agrees at 7 bases. The CDR3 is made up of 14 amino acids. Germline CDR1 reads ENHRY; CDR2 reads SYGVKD. Unmatched junction bases numbered 3, after V lost 2 bases and J lost 2 bases. The CDR3 reads CAISEVGTTYEQYF. The CDR3 DNA is TGTGCCATCAGTGAGGTTGGGACTACCTACGAGCAGTACTTC.

The V call is TRBV19, the J call TRBJ2-5, with D perhaps TRBD1 (5 bases). With 3 bases removed from V and 5 bases from J, the gap between germline ends came to 16 bases. This CDR3 has 15 residues. Germline V gene data show CDR1 as LNHDA and CDR2 as SQIVND (reference sequence). The CDR3 is CASSIDGRVAETQYF. CDR3 DNA sequence: TGTGCCAGTAGTATTGACGGCAGGGTCGCGGAGACCCAGTACTTC.

This chain joins TRBV9 and TRBJ2-7; weak D call: TRBD2 (5 bases). Germline V gives CDR1 SGDLS, CDR2 YYNGEE. The CDR3 extends over 14 amino acids. The V end was cut by 5 bases, the J end by 3 bases, with 15 bases between. The CDR3 DNA reads TGTGCCAGCAGTGATCAGGCGGGTAACTACGAGCAGTACTTC. It specifies CASSDQAGNYEQYF.

The gene calls are TRBV7-6 and TRBJ2-5; TRBD1 matches at 7 bases. CDR3 length equals 15 residues. Germline loops: CDR1 SGHVS, CDR2 FNYEAQ. J was trimmed by 0 bases and V by 5 bases; bases with no gene match: 6. The CDR3 here is CASSPRQGHQETQYF. CDR3 bases: TGTGCCAGCAGCCCCCGACAGGGCCACCAAGAGACCCAGTACTTC.

The V call is TRBV29-1, the J call TRBJ2-2; 13 bases match TRBD2. V was pared by 5 bases and J by 5 bases, with 5 bases of the junction left unmatched. The CDR3 contains 15 residues. Germline values: CDR1 SQVTM, CDR2 ANQGSEA. This chain's CDR3 is CSVRGLAGSTGELFF. The CDR3 DNA reads TGCAGCGTTAGGGGACTAGCGGGGAGTACCGGGGAGCTGTTTTTT.

The V and J genes are TRBV28 and TRBJ2-3, with D possibly TRBD1 on 5 matching bases. This CDR3 spans 14 amino acids. From germline, CDR1 is MDHEN and CDR2 SYDVKM. Trimming stripped 3 bases from V and 5 bases from J, with 12 bases between. The CDR3: CASSLKIGVDTQYF. CDR3 bases: TGTGCCAGCAGTTTGAAAATAGGGGTAGATACGCAGTATTTT. Complete variable domain (other parts from reference TRBV28 and TRBJ2-3): DVKVTQSSRYLVKRTGEKVFLECVQDMDHENMFWYRQDPGLGLRLIYFSYDVKMKEKGDIPEGYSVSREKKERFSLILESASTNQTSMYLCASSLKIGVDTQYFGPGTRLTVL.

This chain connects TRBV11-2 to TRBJ2-3; a weak D match, TRBD2 (6 bases). Trimming took 5 bases from V and 1 from J, leaving 13 bases between them. This CDR3 is 15 amino acids long. Germline CDR1 and CDR2: SGHAT and FQNNGV. CDR3 residues: CASSPGGLRTDTQYF. CDR3 nucleotide sequence: TGTGCCAGCAGCCCCGGGGGACTGCGCACAGATACGCAGTATTTT.

This clone appeared once. The chain combines TRBV4-3 with TRBJ2-7; 11 nucleotides line up with TRBD2. From germline, CDR1 is LGHNA and CDR2 YSLEER. CDR3 length equals 16 residues. The V and J ends lost 4 bases and 0 bases, in that order; junction bases with no gene match: 5. This chain's CDR3 is CASSLGLAGNSYEQYF. CDR3 DNA sequence: TGCGCCAGCAGCCTTGGACTAGCGGGTAACTCCTACGAGCAGTACTTC.

Comment on this clone: The sample carries other DNA sequences with the same CDR3. The J gene is TRBJ1-1, the V gene TRBV18, with D maybe TRBD1 (6 bases). Germline CDR1 is KGHSH and CDR2 is LQKENI. Between the trimmed V and J ends, which lost 4 bases and 0 bases, there was a span of 12 bases. The CDR3 runs 15 residues. The CDR3 loop is CASSRAGDMNTEAFF. CDR3 bases: TGTGCCAGCTCACGCGCAGGGGACATGAACACTGAAGCTTTCTTT.

This clone was seen more than once but under ten times. The chain employs TRBV29-1 and TRBJ2-1; 16 positions agree with TRBD2. The CDR3 has 17 amino acids. V shed 8 bases and J 6 bases; nucleotides not matched to a gene: 13. Germline CDR1 and CDR2: SQVTM and ANQGSEA. CDR3 residues: CSSTGTSGRAFRNEQFF. The CDR3 bases are TGCAGCTCCACCGGGACTAGCGGGAGGGCCTTCCGCAATGAGCAGTTCTTC.

The chain carries TRBV6-1 and TRBJ1-1, with TRBD1 as a possible D gene (6 bases). CDR1 and CDR2 from the germline V gene are MNHNS and SASEGT. V lost 2 bases and J lost 1, with 11 bases in between. CDR3 length equals 15 residues. CDR3 sequence reads: CASSEKGVGNTEAFF. CDR3 DNA: TGTGCCAGCAGTGAAAAGGGGGTCGGGAACACTGAAGCTTTCTTT.

The genes are TRBV3-1 (or the pseudogene TRBV3-2) and TRBJ1-2; 7 bases agree with TRBD1. Germline V gives CDR1 LGHDT, CDR2 YNNKEL (reference sequence). The CDR3 runs 14 residues. J lost 9 bases, V lost 0 bases, and 7 bases had no gene match. The chain's CDR3 is CASSQESRGYSYTF. In DNA, the CDR3 is TGTGCCAGCAGCCAAGAAAGCAGGGGGTATAGCTACACCTTC.

The rearrangement joins TRBV29-1 to TRBJ2-7; TRBD1 aligns across 9 bases. The CDR3 has 11 residues. Per germline, CDR1 SQVTM and CDR2 ANQGSEA. The V and J ends lost 7 bases and 7 bases, in that order; junction bases with no gene match: 5. CDR3 bases: TGCAGCGGGGACAGGGCGGGAGAGCAGTACTTC. Translation: CSGDRAGEQYF.

The rearrangement uses TRBV29-1 and TRBJ1-1; the match to TRBD1 covers 11 bases. V lost 7 bases and J lost 0; bases outside the gene matches: 4. The CDR3 covers 14 residues. CDR1 is SQVTM and CDR2 is ANQGSEA in the germline V gene. The CDR3 region is CSERTGGMNTEAFF. As DNA, the CDR3 is TGCAGCGAAAGGACAGGGGGCATGAACACTGAAGCTTTCTTT. Variable domain in full (rest from reference TRBV29-1 and TRBJ1-1): SAVISQKPSRDICQRGTSLTIQCQVDSQVTMMFWYRQQPGQSLTLIATANQGSEATYESGFVIDKFPISRPNLTFSTLTVSNMSPEDSSIYLCSERTGGMNTEAFFGQGTRLTVV.

J is TRBJ2-1 and V is TRBV5-1; 10 nucleotides agree with TRBD2. Germline V gives CDR1 SGHRS, CDR2 YFSETQ. V was clipped by 5 bases and J by 0 bases; unmatched bases: 2. The CDR3 is made up of 15 amino acids. CDR3: CASSSSGSSYNEQFF. The CDR3 DNA reads as TGCGCCAGCAGTTCTAGCGGGAGCTCCTACAATGAGCAGTTCTTC.

This clone has only a few counts. CDR3 nucleotide sequence: TGTGCCAGTAGTCCAGGGGTGGATGAAAAACTGTTTTTT. Its translation is CASSPGVDEKLFF. The V call is TRBV19, the J call TRBJ1-4, with D perhaps TRBD1 (6 bases). CDR1 LNHDA and CDR2 SQIVND come from the germline V gene (reference sequence). Deletions cut 5 bases from V and 6 bases from J, with 10 bases between. The CDR3 consists of 13 residues.

The V call is TRBV15, the J call TRBJ2-2; 7 nucleotides agree with TRBD1. In germline, CDR1 is LNHNV, CDR2 YYDKDF (reference sequence). This CDR3 is 17 amino acids long. The ends lost 2 bases at V and 3 bases at J; junction bases unmatched: 9. The CDR3 is CATSRPLGQTYTGELFF. The CDR3 DNA is TGTGCCACCAGCAGACCCTTGGGACAGACCTACACCGGGGAGCTGTTTTTT.